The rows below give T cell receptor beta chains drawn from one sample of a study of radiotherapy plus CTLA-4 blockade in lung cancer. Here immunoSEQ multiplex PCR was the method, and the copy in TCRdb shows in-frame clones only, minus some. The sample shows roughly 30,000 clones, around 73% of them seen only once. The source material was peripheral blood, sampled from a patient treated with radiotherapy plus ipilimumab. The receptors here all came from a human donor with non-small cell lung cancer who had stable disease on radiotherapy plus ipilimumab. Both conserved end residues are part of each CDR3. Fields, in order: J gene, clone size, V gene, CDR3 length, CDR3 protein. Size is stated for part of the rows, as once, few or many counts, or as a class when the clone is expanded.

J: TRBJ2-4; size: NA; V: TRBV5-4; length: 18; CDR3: CASSLVPPVPKRFNIQYF
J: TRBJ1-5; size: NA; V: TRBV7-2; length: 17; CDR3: CASSPQTGIRSNQPQHF
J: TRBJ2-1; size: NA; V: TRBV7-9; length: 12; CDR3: CASSQLSNEQFF
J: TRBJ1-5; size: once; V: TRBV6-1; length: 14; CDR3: CASSKTGGGQPQHF
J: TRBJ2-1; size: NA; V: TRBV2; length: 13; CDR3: CASIRNTLDEQFF
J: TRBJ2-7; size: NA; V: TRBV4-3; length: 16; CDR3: CASSQDRSRGRYEQYF
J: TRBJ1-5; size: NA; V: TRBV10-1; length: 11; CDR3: CASSLGQPQHF
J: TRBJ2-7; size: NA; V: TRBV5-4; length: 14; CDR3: CASSLEYRGYEQYF
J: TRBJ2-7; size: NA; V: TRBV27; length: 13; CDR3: CASSLSTGREQYF
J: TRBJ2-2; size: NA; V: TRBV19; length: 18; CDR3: CASRPNPGQDSPTGELFF
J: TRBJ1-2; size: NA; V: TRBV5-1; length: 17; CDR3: CASSSSGTGAPNYGYTF
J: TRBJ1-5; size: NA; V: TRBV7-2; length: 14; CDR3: CASSSYHSRQPQHF
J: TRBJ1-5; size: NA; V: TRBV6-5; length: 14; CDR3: CASSYSGGDGTQHF
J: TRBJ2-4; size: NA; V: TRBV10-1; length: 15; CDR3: CASIGAGADKNIQYF
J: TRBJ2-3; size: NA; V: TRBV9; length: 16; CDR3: CASSVVGGGTTDTQYF
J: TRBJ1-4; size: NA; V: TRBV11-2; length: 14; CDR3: CASSLGAGNEKLFF
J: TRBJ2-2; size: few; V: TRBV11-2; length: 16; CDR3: CASSLLSGGASGELFF
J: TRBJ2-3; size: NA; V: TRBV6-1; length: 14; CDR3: CASSWAVAGDTQYF
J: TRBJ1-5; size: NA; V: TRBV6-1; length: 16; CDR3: CASSELPPGSNQPQHF
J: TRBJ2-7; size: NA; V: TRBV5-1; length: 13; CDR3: CASSLRAAYEQYF
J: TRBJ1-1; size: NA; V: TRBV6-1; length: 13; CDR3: CASSWQANTEAFF
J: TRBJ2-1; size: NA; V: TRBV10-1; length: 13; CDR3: CASSSGSYNEQFF
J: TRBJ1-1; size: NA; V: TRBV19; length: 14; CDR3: CASSSPGTLHEAFF
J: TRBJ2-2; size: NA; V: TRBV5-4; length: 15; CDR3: CASSYRDRLTGELFF
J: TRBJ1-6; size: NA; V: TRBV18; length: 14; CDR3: CASSPGQAGSPLHF
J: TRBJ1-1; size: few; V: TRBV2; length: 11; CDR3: CASSLDVEAFF
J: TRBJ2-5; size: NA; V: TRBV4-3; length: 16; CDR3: CASSQELGPYGETQYF
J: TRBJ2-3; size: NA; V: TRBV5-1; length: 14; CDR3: CASSLDGGADTQYF
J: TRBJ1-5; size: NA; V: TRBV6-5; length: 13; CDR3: CASSYSYNQPQHF
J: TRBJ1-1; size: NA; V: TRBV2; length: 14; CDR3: CASSEARQNTEAFF